This T cell receptor (beta chain) was recorded in a study of T cell responses to AZD1222 COVID-19 vaccine. Findings and limits, study-wide: Baseline serostatus was positive in only a handful of AZD1222 recipients. Females outnumbered males among donors, who were mostly white British; clonal diversity was possibly underestimated. Every sample of the repertoires postdated the peak T cell response.

Assay: immunoSEQ multiplex PCR; the TCRdb copy retains only in-frame clones and omits some. The sample consists of 120,000 to 150,000 clones, about 90% of them appearing once. Per germline, CDR1 MNHNY and CDR2 SVGAGI (reference sequence). This CDR3 is built from 13 residues. V dropped 6 bases and J dropped 8 bases, with 14 bases sitting between them. On this clone itself: What it recognizes is unknown.

The chain joins TRBV6-6 to TRBJ1-3; maybe TRBD1 (6 bases). The sequences come from peripheral blood, collected on day 0 of AZD1222 vaccination. This receptor was taken from an adult in good health. CDR3 region: CASSRGGRDTIYF. The CDR3 DNA reads TGTGCCAGCAGCCGGGGGGGCCGGGACACCATATATTTT.